These T cell receptor beta chains were read from a single sample in a study of T-cell reconstitution after alpha-beta-depleted transplantation in children. MiXCR was run by TCRdb on the PCR reads, yielding one entry per CDR3 protein. The sample records more than 200,000 distinct CDR3 sequences, roughly a quarter being singletons. Sequencing used PBMCs, mostly from graft donor cells, obtained 360 days after TCRalphabeta/CD19-depleted stem cell transplant. The receptors shown here come from a female patient aged 2 to 10 who had a stem cell transplant for congenital amegakaryocytic thrombocytopenia, so the T cells may come from the graft donor. Each CDR3 is given with its conserved first and last residue. D genes are given only for firm matches. Clone size, where shown, is once, few, many, or a class for clones that have expanded.

- TRBJ2-2 - TRBV7-9 TGTGCCAGCAGACATTGGACAAATTCTAACACCGGGGAGCTGTTTTTT CASRHWTNSNTGELFF
- TRBJ1-2 - TRBV4-3 TGCGCCAGCAGCCAGGAAGACAGGACGGGCTATGGCTACACCTTC CASSQEDRTGYGYTF
TRBD2 TRBJ2-1 few TRBV12-3/TRBV12-4 TGTGCCAGCAGTTCCCAGCGGGGGGGCACCTACAATGAGCAGTTCTTC CASSSQRGGTYNEQFF
- TRBJ1-1 - TRBV28 TGTGCCAGCAGTTTGGTGGGGACGCCGATCGAGAACACTGAAGCTTTCTTT CASSLVGTPIENTEAFF
TRBD1 TRBJ2-7 few TRBV30 TGTGCCTGGAGTGTACGTCGGGGACAGGGGGCGCGGGAGCAGTACTTC CAWSVRRGQGAREQYF
- TRBJ1-6 few TRBV5-1 TGCGCCAGCAGCTCAAACGGCCGGGACATCGTCTCACCCCTCCACTTT CASSSNGRDIVSPLHF
- TRBJ2-6 once TRBV4-1 TGCGCCAGCAGCCAAGGACGGGCCTCTGGGGCCAACGTCCTGACTTTC CASSQGRASGANVLTF
- TRBJ2-4 once TRBV4-3 TGCGCCAGCAGCCAAGTGCTCAGCACTCGCGGACGAAACATTCAGTACTTC CASSQVLSTRGRNIQYF
- TRBJ2-6 few TRBV5-1 TGCGCCAGCAGCTGGGCGGGCGAACAAAGGGGGGCCAACGTCCTGACTTTC CASSWAGEQRGANVLTF
- TRBJ2-7 - TRBV12-3/TRBV12-4 TGTGCCAGCAGTTTCCAGGGTTCAGCCTACGAGCAGTACTTC CASSFQGSAYEQYF
- TRBJ1-6 few TRBV12-3/TRBV12-4 TGTGCCAGCAGTTTAACGGCAGGATCACCCCTCCACTTT CASSLTAGSPLHF
- TRBJ2-3 - TRBV11-2 TGTGCCAGCAGCTTGGAACGGTCGGCGGACGGGAGCACAGATACGCAGTATTTT CASSLERSADGSTDTQYF
TRBD1 TRBJ2-2 - TRBV5-1 TGCGCCAGCAGCCCGGACAGGGGGCTGACCGGGGAGCTGTTTTTT CASSPDRGLTGELFF
TRBD1 TRBJ2-2 - TRBV4-1 TGCGCCAGCAGCCAAGAGAGGGGGCCGACCGGGGAGCTGTTTTTT CASSQERGPTGELFF
TRBD1 TRBJ2-1 - TRBV7-9 TGTGCCAGCAACCTACAGGGGGCGCCGGATGAGCAGTTCTTC CASNLQGAPDEQFF
- TRBJ2-2 once TRBV6-5 TGTGCCAGCAGTTACGGACGGGGGATGAACACCGGGGAGCTGTTTTTT CASSYGRGMNTGELFF
- TRBJ2-5 - TRBV10-3 TGTGCCATCAGTGAGTCTACCTCGGAGACCCAGTACTTC CAISESTSETQYF
- TRBJ2-1 - TRBV7-2 TGTGCCAGCAGCTTAGCGGCTAGCGCCGCCTACAATGAGCAGTTCTTC CASSLAASAAYNEQFF
- TRBJ2-3 few TRBV10-1 TGCGCCAGCAGTGAGTCCCGCGGAGGGGGCCGCACTAGCACAGATACGCAGTATTTT CASSESRGGGRTSTDTQYF
- TRBJ2-5 many TRBV7-6 TGTGCCAGCAGCCATCGAGAGACCCAGTACTTC CASSHRETQYF
- TRBJ2-1 - TRBV2 TGTGCCTTACGACAGGGCGGGACCGGCGGACAGTTCTTC CALRQGGTGGQFF
- TRBJ1-5 few TRBV28 TGTGCCAGCAGTTTCCCCGGCGGGTCCCAGCCCCAGCATTTT CASSFPGGSQPQHF
- TRBJ2-3 - TRBV11-3 TGTGCCAGCAGCTTGTCGGGGGTTTACACAGATACGCAGTATTTT CASSLSGVYTDTQYF
TRBD1 TRBJ2-5 once TRBV14 TGTGCCAGCAGCCCTTGGACAGGCATCTCAGAGACCCAGTACTTC CASSPWTGISETQYF
TRBD1 TRBJ1-5 few TRBV29-1 TGCAGCGTTGCGACAGGGAGAAATCAGCCCCAGCATTTT CSVATGRNQPQHF
- TRBJ2-1 - TRBV6-5 TGTGCCAGCAGTTCCCTACGACTCCGTAGGGGTGAGCAGTTCTTC CASSSLRLRRGEQFF
TRBD1 TRBJ1-1 - TRBV13 TGTGCCAGCAGCCCGGGACAGGGAATCACTGAAGCTTTCTTT CASSPGQGITEAFF
TRBD1 TRBJ1-3 - TRBV29-1 TGCAGCGTTGAAGATGGGTGGGCAGGGGGCTCTGGAAACACCATATATTTT CSVEDGWAGGSGNTIYF
- TRBJ2-7 few TRBV20-1 TGCAGTCTGTCGGACTCGGGGGAGCAGTACTTC CSLSDSGEQYF
- TRBJ1-1 - TRBV29-1 TGCAGCGTTGTTCGTGCAGGGCGGAAATTGAACACTGAAGCTTTCTTT CSVVRAGRKLNTEAFF
TRBD2 TRBJ2-1 - TRBV20-1 TGCAGTGCTAGTGGACTAGCGAGTTACAATGAGCAGTTCTTC CSASGLASYNEQFF
TRBD1 TRBJ2-7 - TRBV5-1 TGCGCCAGCAGCCAAGGACAGGGGGCTTGGGAGCAGTACTTC CASSQGQGAWEQYF
- TRBJ1-5 - TRBV10-3 TGTGCCAGGCACAGGGCTAGCAATCAGCCCCAGCATTTT CARHRASNQPQHF
TRBD2 TRBJ2-3 - TRBV20-1 TGCAGTGCTAGCGGACTAGCGGAGACCACAGATACGCAGTATTTT CSASGLAETTDTQYF
- TRBJ1-4 - TRBV20-1 TGCAGTGCTAGAGTTTCAGCAACTAATGAAAAACTGTTTTTT CSARVSATNEKLFF
- TRBJ2-7 - TRBV5-1 TGCGCCAGCAGCTTGGTACCGGACGATTACTACGAGCAGTACTTC CASSLVPDDYYEQYF
- TRBJ1-4 - TRBV4-3 TGCGCCAGCAGCCAAGATCTAGGGGGACAAGGCAATGAAAAACTGTTTTTT CASSQDLGGQGNEKLFF
TRBD2 TRBJ2-7 - TRBV12-3/TRBV12-4 TGTGCCAGCAGGAGGACTAGCGACTACGAGCAGTACTTC CASRRTSDYEQYF
- TRBJ2-3 - TRBV6-6 TGTGCCAGCAGTTCTCCGGCCCCAGATACGCAGTATTTT CASSSPAPDTQYF
- TRBJ2-7 few TRBV5-5 TGTGCCAGCAGCTTGGCCGGGCTTTACGGAGACAGAGCCTACGAGCAGTACTTC CASSLAGLYGDRAYEQYF
- TRBJ2-3 few TRBV20-1 TGCAGTGCCTCGTCCAGGGGTAGCACAGATACGCAGTATTTT CSASSRGSTDTQYF
- TRBJ2-3 - TRBV20-1 TGCAGTGCTCCCCTGCAGGGCACAGATACGCAGTATTTT CSAPLQGTDTQYF
TRBD1 TRBJ2-7 many TRBV6-1 TGTGCCAGCAGGAGGGACAGCGACGGTTCCTACGAGCAGTACTTC CASRRDSDGSYEQYF
- TRBJ1-1 - TRBV14 TGTGCCAGCAGCCCGGCAGGGGTAGCTGAAGCTTTCTTT CASSPAGVAEAFF
- TRBJ2-5 - TRBV20-1 TGCAGTGCTCCCGGCGCGGAGACCCAGTACTTC CSAPGAETQYF
- TRBJ2-1 - TRBV5-1 TGCGCCAGCAGCTTGCTCAGGGGTCCCAATGAGCAGTTCTTC CASSLLRGPNEQFF
TRBD2 TRBJ2-1 few TRBV7-9 TGTGCCAGCAGCTTCCTAGCGGGGTTCGATGAGCAGTTCTTC CASSFLAGFDEQFF
- TRBJ2-3 few TRBV5-1 TGCGCCAGCATCTTTGACACAGATACGCAGTATTTT CASIFDTDTQYF
TRBD1 TRBJ1-5 few TRBV7-2 TGTGCCAGCAGCTTCTACAGGGGATGGAGTCAGCCCCAGCATTTT CASSFYRGWSQPQHF
- TRBJ2-7 - TRBV7-2 TGTGCCAGTGGAGGGGGACAATGGTACGAGCAGTACTTC CASGGGQWYEQYF
TRBD2 TRBJ2-1 - TRBV27 TGTGCCAGCAAGTTTTATGGCGGGAGGGCCAATGAGCAGTTCTTC CASKFYGGRANEQFF